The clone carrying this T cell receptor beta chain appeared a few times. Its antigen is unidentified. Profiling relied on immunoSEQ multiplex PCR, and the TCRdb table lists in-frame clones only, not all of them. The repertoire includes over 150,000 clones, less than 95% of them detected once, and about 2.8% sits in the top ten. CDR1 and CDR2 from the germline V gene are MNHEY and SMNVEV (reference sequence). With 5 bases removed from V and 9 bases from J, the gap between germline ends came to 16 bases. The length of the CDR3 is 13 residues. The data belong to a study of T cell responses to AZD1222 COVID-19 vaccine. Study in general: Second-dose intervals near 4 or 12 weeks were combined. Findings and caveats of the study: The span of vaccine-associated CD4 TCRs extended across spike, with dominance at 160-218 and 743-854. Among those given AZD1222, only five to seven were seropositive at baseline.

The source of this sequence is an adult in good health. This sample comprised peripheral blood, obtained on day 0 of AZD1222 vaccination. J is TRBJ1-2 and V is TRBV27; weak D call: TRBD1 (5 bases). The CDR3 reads CASSAVGGDSYTF. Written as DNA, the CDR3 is TGTGCCAGCAGTGCGGTCGGGGGGGATAGCTACACCTTC.